This T cell receptor beta chain was identified during a study of cytomegalovirus exposure and HLA in healthy donors. Primers included in the PCR were 60 Vbeta and 13 Jbeta primers. TCRdb keeps only in-frame clones here, not all; method: immunoSEQ multiplex PCR. The sample yields around 160,000 clones, approximately 80% seen once. Per the germline V gene, CDR1 is SGHRS and CDR2 is YFSETQ. The V and J ends lost 0 bases and 2 bases respectively, with 12 bases between them. The CDR3 has 17 amino acids. This chain joins TRBV5-1 and TRBJ2-6, with a tentative D call TRBD2 (6 bases). Sequenced sample: PBMCs. The receptor's source is a woman younger than 35 in good health and CMV-seronegative. CDR3 amino acids: CASSLERAETGANVLTF. The CDR3 DNA sequence: TGCGCCAGCAGCTTGGAGCGGGCAGAAACTGGGGCCAACGTCCTGACTTTC. The entire variable domain, with the rest obtained from reference TRBV5-1 and TRBJ2-6, is as follows: KAGVTQTPRYLIKTRGQQVTLSCSPISGHRSVSWYQQTPGQGLQFLFEYFSETQRNKGNFPGRFSGRQFSNSRSEMNVSTLELGDSALYLCASSLERAETGANVLTFGAGSRLTVL.